Listed here are 13 T cell receptor beta chains from one sample, sequenced in a study of neoadjuvant anti-PD-1 for oral cavity cancer. TCRdb's copy holds only in-frame clones and misses some; the assay was immunoSEQ multiplex PCR. This sample has over 80,000 clones, with about 84% found just once. This specimen was PBMCs, taken before nivolumab (anti-PD-1) treatment. The receptors shown here come from a person aged 35-79 years with oral cavity squamous cell carcinoma.

This clone was found once. The chain links TRBV6-1 to TRBJ2-4; D ambiguous. This CDR3 spans 12 amino acids. Germline V gene data show CDR1 as MNHNS and CDR2 as SASEGT. Between the trimmed V and J ends, which lost 6 bases and 5 bases, there was a span of 8 bases. CDR3 amino acids: CASRGIENIQYF. In nucleotides, the CDR3 is TGTGCCAGCAGAGGCATAGAAAACATTCAGTACTTC.

This chain connects TRBV6-6 to TRBJ1-5; D call uncertain. This CDR3 is built from 12 residues. V was pared by 0 bases and J by 9 bases, with 6 bases between. Germline CDR1 MNHNY, CDR2 SVGAGI (reference sequence). The CDR3 loop reads CASSYSNGPQHF. The CDR3, as DNA: TGTGCCAGCAGTTACTCTAATGGGCCCCAGCATTTT.

This clone has more than one count but fewer than ten. This chain links TRBV5-6 with TRBJ2-7; D unresolved. Looked up from germline, CDR1 is SGHDT and CDR2 is YYEEEE. This CDR3 contains 13 residues. Trimming left V 2 bases short and J 2 bases short, with 8 bases between. The CDR3 sequence: CASSLQSPYEQYF. In DNA form, the CDR3 reads TGTGCCAGCAGCTTACAGAGCCCCTACGAGCAGTACTTC.

The rearrangement uses TRBV30 and TRBJ2-7, with 14 positions matching TRBD2. This CDR3 has 16 residues. CDR1 and CDR2 from the germline V gene are GTSNPN and SVGIG (reference sequence). V lost 2 bases to trimming and J lost 3 bases; unmatched junction nucleotides: 6. This CDR3 is CAWSTGTSGSGYEQYF. In nucleotides, the CDR3 is TGTGCCTGGAGTACTGGGACTAGCGGGAGTGGCTACGAGCAGTACTTC.

V usage is TRBV11-2 and J usage is TRBJ2-3; D uncertain. Trimming stripped 2 bases from V and 2 bases from J, with 8 bases between. This CDR3 region has 14 residues. Germline CDR1 SGHAT, CDR2 FQNNGV. The CDR3 is CASSLFRVTDTQYF. CDR3 sequence (DNA): TGTGCCAGCAGCTTATTTCGGGTCACAGATACGCAGTATTTT.

The chain carries TRBV15 and TRBJ2-1, with a tentative D call TRBD2 (5 bases). V shed 0 bases and J shed 0 bases, with 9 bases lying between them. CDR3 length: 16 residues. The germline V gene has CDR1 LNHNV and CDR2 YYDKDF (reference sequence). The CDR3 region is CATSRDLGSSYNEQFF. The CDR3 DNA is TGTGCCACCAGCAGAGATTTAGGGAGCTCCTACAATGAGCAGTTCTTC.

The V gene is TRBV10-3, the J gene TRBJ1-1, with D possibly matching TRBD1 (6 bases). The V end lost 2 bases, the J end lost 6 bases, and 10 bases lay between the germline ends. CDR3 size: 13 residues. Germline V gene sequence: CDR1 ENHRY, CDR2 SYGVKD. CDR3 sequence: CAISEGRGAEAFF. The CDR3 region has the DNA TGTGCCATCAGTGAGGGCAGGGGAGCTGAAGCTTTCTTT.

This clone has only a few counts. The chain carries TRBV27 and TRBJ1-1; 10 bases line up with TRBD1. The CDR3 contains 18 residues. Germline assignment: CDR1 MNHEY and CDR2 SMNVEV (reference sequence). Trimming at V came to 5 bases and at J to 0 bases, leaving 12 bases not matched to a gene. In nucleotides, the CDR3 is TGTGCCAGCAGTGCCACGGACAGGGGGTTAGCGGTGAACACTGAAGCTTTCTTT. Amino acids: CASSATDRGLAVNTEAFF.

The table lists this clone with a few counts. V and J are TRBV9 and TRBJ1-1; the D gene is possibly TRBD1 (5 bases). Germline CDR1 is SGDLS and CDR2 is YYNGEE. The CDR3 extends over 15 amino acids. Trimming shortened V by 2 bases and J by 0 bases, and 11 bases separated the two germline ends. CDR3 loop: CASSVGRQLNTEAFF. CDR3 in DNA: TGTGCCAGCAGCGTGGGTCGACAGTTGAACACTGAAGCTTTCTTT. Together with reference TRBV9 and TRBJ1-1, the CDR3 gives the full variable domain: DSGVTQTPKHLITATGQRVTLRCSPRSGDLSVYWYQQSLDQGLQFLIQYYNGEERAKGNILERFSAQQFPDLHSELNLSSLELGDSALYFCASSVGRQLNTEAFFGQGTRLTVV.

V and J are TRBV7-9 and TRBJ2-7; D call uncertain. V lost 1 base and J 2 bases, leaving 6 bases between the germline ends. Germline V lookup: CDR1 SEHNR, CDR2 FQNEAQ (reference sequence). This CDR3 is 13 amino acids long. The CDR3 DNA sequence: TGTGCCAGCAGCTTAGGTGGTCCCTACGAGCAGTACTTC. Protein sequence: CASSLGGPYEQYF.

This chain uses TRBV6-1 with TRBJ2-5; 12 nucleotides align to TRBD1. Germline assignment: CDR1 MNHNS and CDR2 SASEGT. V lost 4 bases to trimming and J lost 5 bases; unmatched junction nucleotides: 8. The CDR3 contains 16 residues. This CDR3 is CASSVDGTGGSETQYF. CDR3 sequence (DNA): TGTGCCAGCAGTGTTGATGGGACAGGGGGCAGTGAGACCCAGTACTTC.

The chain links TRBV7-6 to TRBJ2-2; TRBD2 matches at 9 bases. The CDR3 loop spans 16 amino acids. The germline V gene encodes CDR1 SGHVS and CDR2 FNYEAQ. Trimming cost V 1 base and J 7 bases; bases outside gene matches: 7. CDR3 amino acids: CASSLGLAERGGELFF. The CDR3 DNA sequence: TGTGCCAGCAGCTTAGGACTAGCGGAGCGAGGCGGGGAGCTGTTTTTT.

The chain recombines TRBV19 with TRBJ2-3; perhaps TRBD1 as D (7 bases). The germline gives CDR1 LNHDA, CDR2 SQIVND (reference sequence). V dropped 9 bases and J dropped 3 bases, with 19 bases sitting between them. This CDR3 contains 15 residues. The DNA of the CDR3 is TGTGCCAGCGCTGCCCAGGGGGGTTGGACAGATACGCAGTATTTT. Protein: CASAAQGGWTDTQYF.